This T cell receptor (beta chain) was observed in a study of blood T cell repertoires in COVID-19. Study-level background: The United States, Italy and Spain provided the acute and convalescent COVID-19 samples.

Each participant's cohort was designated according to participant-reported clinical history. For recovered donors of Cohort 3, there were two negative PCRs, clearance, or symptom resolution. Original analysis: The assay estimated nucleated cells by amplifying reference gene primers. Assay used: immunoSEQ multiplex PCR; TCRdb lists only in-frame clones, some missing. The DNA was the basis for D and trimming; V, J and clone size are from that table. The sample yields 160,000 or so clones, 80% to 90% seen once. Sequenced sample: PBMCs or T cells enriched from blood (not recorded which). The clonotype comes from a man aged 45-65 years who had recovered from COVID-19.

The CDR3 loop is CASSHGQLNTEAFF. CDR3 bases: TGTGCCAGCAGCCATGGACAGCTGAACACTGAAGCTTTCTTT. The chain recombines TRBV7-9 with TRBJ1-1, with TRBD1 as a possible D gene (6 bases). This CDR3 contains 14 residues. Between the trimmed V and J ends, which lost 5 bases and 0 bases, there was a span of 10 bases. Per the germline V gene, CDR1 is SEHNR and CDR2 is FQNEAQ (reference sequence).